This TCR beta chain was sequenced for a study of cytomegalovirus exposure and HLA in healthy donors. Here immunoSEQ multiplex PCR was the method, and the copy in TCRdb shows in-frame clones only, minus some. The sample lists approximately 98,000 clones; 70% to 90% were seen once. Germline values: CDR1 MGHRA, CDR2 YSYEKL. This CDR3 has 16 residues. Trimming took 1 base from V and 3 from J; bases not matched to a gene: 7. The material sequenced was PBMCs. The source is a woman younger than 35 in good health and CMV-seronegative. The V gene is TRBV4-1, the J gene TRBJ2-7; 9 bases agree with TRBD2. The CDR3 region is CASSQGGAGGLYEQYF. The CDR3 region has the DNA TGCGCCAGCAGCCAAGGTGGAGCGGGGGGACTCTACGAGCAGTACTTC.